This TCR beta chain was retrieved from a study of control samples from healthy donors and cancer patients. Method: immunoSEQ multiplex PCR; TCRdb's copy keeps in-frame clones and lacks some. The sample shows thousands of clones, roughly 90% of them seen only once. The germline CDR1 and CDR2 sequences are SGHTA and FQGTGA. This CDR3 is 17 amino acids long. V trimming: 2 bases; J trimming: 8 bases; junction bases outside the gene matches: 9. Sequencing was carried out using PBMCs. The TCR originated in a man aged 55 to 70 with colorectal cancer. The rearrangement uses TRBV7-3 and TRBJ2-3, with TRBD2 matching over 14 bases. The CDR3 nucleotides are TGTGCCAGCAGCTTACAACACGGACTAGCGGGGGGTCGTACGCAGTATTTT. This gives the protein CASSLQHGLAGGRTQYF.